The next 25 T cell receptor beta chains were all read from a single sample in a study of T cell responses to AZD1222 COVID-19 vaccine. Data came from immunoSEQ multiplex PCR; TCRdb stores just in-frame clones and leaves some out. The sample records roughly 120,000 clones, less than 90% being singletons. This specimen consisted of peripheral blood, obtained on day 0 of AZD1222 vaccination. Source of these receptors: an adult in good health.

This clone has a count of ten or more. The J gene is TRBJ1-5, the V gene TRBV19, with D perhaps matching TRBD1 (6 bases). The CDR3 has 14 amino acids. Germline V gene data show CDR1 as LNHDA and CDR2 as SQIVND (reference sequence). Trimming shortened V by 5 bases and J by 7 bases, and 15 bases separated the two germline ends. The CDR3 nucleotides are TGTGCCAGTAGTCCGCGAGGGGGTTGGCAGCCCCAGCATTTT. Its protein is CASSPRGGWQPQHF.

V is TRBV6-5 and J is TRBJ2-3; D not resolved. This CDR3 is 11 amino acids long. CDR1 and CDR2 (germline): MNHEY, SVGAGI. Trimming took off 9 bases at V and 6 bases at J, with 10 bases between the two ends. For the CDR3, the DNA is TGTGCCAGTTTCTTATACGATACGCAGTATTTT. Amino acid sequence: CASFLYDTQYF.

J is TRBJ2-7 and V is TRBV7-9; D is unresolved. The CDR3 has 13 residues. With 4 bases removed from V and 4 bases from J, the gap between germline ends came to 11 bases. Germline lookup yields CDR1 SEHNR and CDR2 FQNEAQ (reference sequence). CDR3 sequence reads: CASSSEGRYEQYF. As DNA, the CDR3 is TGTGCCAGCAGCTCAGAAGGTCGGTACGAGCAGTACTTC.

This chain joins TRBV19 and TRBJ1-1; the D gene is possibly TRBD1 (6 bases). The germline gives CDR1 LNHDA, CDR2 SQIVND (reference sequence). The CDR3 length is 12 residues. Trimming shortened V by 7 bases and J by 6 bases, and 12 bases separated the two germline ends. The CDR3 coding sequence is TGTGCCAGTAAACAGGGTAACGCTGAAGCTTTCTTT. Its translation is CASKQGNAEAFF.

The chain uses TRBV18 and TRBJ1-5; the D gene is possibly TRBD1 (5 bases). The V end lost 0 bases, the J end lost 5 bases, and 8 bases lay between the germline ends. This CDR3 is 14 amino acids long. From germline, CDR1 is KGHSH and CDR2 LQKENI. The CDR3 region is CASSPPGRDQPQHF. The DNA for the CDR3 is TGTGCCAGCTCACCACCGGGGCGCGATCAGCCCCAGCATTTT.

The gene calls are TRBV7-2 and TRBJ1-1; a weak D match, TRBD1 (6 bases). The CDR3 totals 14 residues. Looked up from germline, CDR1 is SGHTA and CDR2 is FQGNSA. V lost 0 bases, J lost 4 bases, and 9 bases lay in between. The CDR3 DNA is TGTGCCAGCAGCTTAGCCGGGGGCTCCACTGAAGCTTTCTTT. Translated: CASSLAGGSTEAFF.

This rearrangement joins TRBV20-1 to TRBJ2-4; D may be TRBD2 (5 bases). Germline lookup yields CDR1 DFQATT and CDR2 SNEGSKA (reference sequence). Trimming removed 5 bases from V and 5 bases from J, with 7 bases in between. The CDR3 length is 11 residues. CDR3 protein: CSAGLQNIQYF. CDR3 DNA sequence: TGCAGTGCTGGACTGCAAAACATTCAGTACTTC.

In DNA form, the CDR3 reads TGCGCCAGCAGCTTCGGGGGGACAGGGATAATCGATGAGCAGTTCTTC. This codes for CASSFGGTGIIDEQFF. V is TRBV5-1 and J is TRBJ2-1, with 9 bases that match TRBD1. J was trimmed by 8 bases and V by 2 bases; bases with no gene match: 11. The CDR3 extends over 16 amino acids. Germline V gene sequence: CDR1 SGHRS, CDR2 YFSETQ.

V is TRBV10-3 and J is TRBJ1-4; no clear D gene. Germline V gene lookup returns CDR1 ENHRY and CDR2 SYGVKD. V lost 4 bases to trimming and J lost 6 bases, with 9 bases between them. This CDR3 comprises 13 residues. This CDR3 is CAISVSGDEKLFF. Here the CDR3 DNA reads TGTGCCATCAGTGTGTCAGGAGATGAAAAACTGTTTTTT.

The chain links TRBV5-5 to TRBJ1-1; a weak D match, TRBD1 (5 bases). CDR3 size: 14 residues. V was pared by 3 bases and J by 8 bases, with 17 bases between. CDR1 and CDR2 from the germline V gene are SGHKS and YYEKEE (reference sequence). The CDR3 DNA sequence: TGTGCCAGCAGCTGGGGGACCCCTCAGGAAGAAGCTTTCTTT. This gives the protein CASSWGTPQEEAFF.

This sequence joins TRBV7-6 and TRBJ2-1, with 12 positions matching TRBD2. The germline gives CDR1 SGHVS, CDR2 FNYEAQ. The CDR3 totals 19 residues. After removal of 1 base from V and 0 bases from J, the junction contained 7 bases not matched to a gene. This CDR3 is CASSLGGLAGSSSYNEQFF. The CDR3 DNA is TGTGCCAGCAGCTTAGGAGGACTAGCGGGATCAAGCTCCTACAATGAGCAGTTCTTC.

The chain joins TRBV18 to TRBJ1-1, with D unclear. The V and J ends lost 4 bases and 5 bases respectively, with 5 bases between them. The germline CDR1 and CDR2 sequences are KGHSH and LQKENI. This CDR3 comprises 11 residues. CDR3: CASSLSTEAFF. The CDR3 coding sequence is TGTGCCAGCTCACTCTCTACTGAAGCTTTCTTT.

This chain uses TRBV5-1 with TRBJ1-6, with no clear D. The V gene's germline CDR1 is SGHRS and CDR2 YFSETQ. The CDR3 is made up of 16 amino acids. Trimming shortened V by 0 bases and J by 7 bases, and 14 bases separated the two germline ends. The CDR3 DNA sequence: TGCGCCAGCAGCTTGGCAGCTCGACACCCCAATTCACCCCTCCACTTT. Translation: CASSLAARHPNSPLHF.

In DNA, the CDR3 is TGTGCCAGCAGCCCCGACAGAAATCAGCCCCAGCATTTT. This gives the protein CASSPDRNQPQHF. The chain recombines TRBV27 with TRBJ1-5, with D possibly TRBD1 on 5 matching bases. The germline V and J ends were trimmed by 6 bases and 4 bases, with 10 bases remaining between them. CDR1 and CDR2 (germline): MNHEY, SMNVEV (reference sequence). There are 13 residues in the CDR3.

The chain combines TRBV6-5 with TRBJ2-7, with a possible D match to TRBD1 (7 bases). The CDR3 runs 14 residues. The germline gives CDR1 MNHEY, CDR2 SVGAGI. V lost 5 bases and J lost 2, with 13 bases in between. CDR3 DNA sequence: TGTGCCAGCAGTAGGGGGGACAGTACCTACGAGCAGTACTTC. Translated: CASSRGDSTYEQYF.

The gene calls are TRBV5-4 and TRBJ2-7; 9 bases map to TRBD2. CDR1 SGHNT and CDR2 YYREEE come from the germline V gene (reference sequence). V lost 3 bases to trimming and J lost 6 bases; unmatched junction nucleotides: 4. The CDR3 sequence is 13 residues long. The CDR3 DNA sequence: TGTGCCAGCAGCTGGGGTAGCGGGAGCGAGCAGTACTTC. As protein: CASSWGSGSEQYF.

The genes are TRBV10-3 and TRBJ2-3, with 12 nucleotides matching TRBD2. CDR3 length: 15 amino acids. Germline V gene lookup returns CDR1 ENHRY and CDR2 SYGVKD. With 9 bases clipped from V and 3 bases from J, the junction kept 7 bases outside the gene matches. For the CDR3, the DNA is TGTGCCATTAGACCGGGACTAGCGGGTACAGATACGCAGTATTTT. Its protein is CAIRPGLAGTDTQYF.

The chain uses TRBV11-2 and TRBJ1-3, with 8 bases identical to TRBD1. CDR1 SGHAT and CDR2 FQNNGV come from the germline V gene. V shed 5 bases, J shed 4 bases, and the junction held 4 bases outside the gene matches. The CDR3 has 14 residues. The CDR3 spells CASSIGDRGNTIYF. Written as DNA, the CDR3 is TGTGCCAGCAGCATAGGGGACAGGGGAAACACCATATATTTT.

This clone was observed once. The chain combines TRBV3-1 (or the pseudogene TRBV3-2) with TRBJ2-7; D not resolved. Trimming shortened V by 2 bases and J by 0 bases, and 5 bases separated the two germline ends. Germline V gene lookup returns CDR1 LGHDT and CDR2 YNNKEL (reference sequence). The CDR3 consists of 13 residues. DNA for the CDR3: TGTGCCAGCAGCCAACTTAGCTCCTACGAGCAGTACTTC. Translated: CASSQLSSYEQYF.

The V call is TRBV15, the J call TRBJ2-4; D remains ambiguous. CDR3 length equals 14 residues. Germline V CDR1 and CDR2: LNHNV, YYDKDF (reference sequence). Trimming shortened V by 0 bases and J by 5 bases, and 8 bases separated the two germline ends. Here the CDR3 reads CATSRDLFQNIQYF. The CDR3 bases are TGTGCCACCAGCAGAGATCTTTTCCAAAACATTCAGTACTTC.

The chain joins TRBV7-3 to TRBJ2-1; TRBD1 agrees at 11 bases. The CDR3 loop spans 15 amino acids. Germline CDR1 is SGHTA and CDR2 is FQGTGA. With 5 bases clipped from V and 3 bases from J, the junction kept 3 bases outside the gene matches. CDR3 bases: TGTGCCAGCAGCCCTGGGACAGGGGGCTACAATGAGCAGTTCTTC. This encodes CASSPGTGGYNEQFF. The complete variable domain, with remaining parts taken from reference TRBV7-3 and TRBJ2-1, reads GAGVSQTPSNKVTEKGKYVELRCDPISGHTALYWYRQSLGQGPEFLIYFQGTGAADDSGLPNDRFFAVRPEGSVSTLKIQRTERGDSAVYLCASSPGTGGYNEQFFGPGTRLTVL.

The chain has TRBV30 and TRBJ1-1; TRBD1 might be the D (5 bases). From germline, CDR1 is GTSNPN and CDR2 SVGIG (reference sequence). The CDR3 contains 14 residues. Trimming stripped 2 bases from V and 5 bases from J, with 15 bases between. CDR3 residues: CAWSTLGGGTEAFF. CDR3 DNA: TGTGCCTGGAGTACCCTCGGGGGGGGGACTGAAGCTTTCTTT.

The chain links TRBV5-4 to TRBJ2-2; D is perhaps TRBD2 (5 bases). Germline CDR1 SGHNT, CDR2 YYREEE (reference sequence). V was shortened by 4 bases and J by 8 bases, with 18 bases between the two germline ends. The CDR3 consists of 15 residues. CDR3 DNA: TGTGCCAGCAGCCAAGTTACGGGAAGCGCGGGGGAGCTGTTTTTT. Protein product: CASSQVTGSAGELFF. The full variable domain, rest sourced from reference TRBV5-4 and TRBJ2-2, is ETGVTQSPTHLIKTRGQQVTLRCSSQSGHNTVSWYQQALGQGPQFIFQYYREEENGRGNFPPRFSGLQFPNYSSELNVNALELDDSALYLCASSQVTGSAGELFFGEGSRLTVL.

This chain uses TRBV27 with TRBJ1-2; no firm D call. The CDR3 covers 13 residues. Per germline, CDR1 MNHEY and CDR2 SMNVEV (reference sequence). Trimming removed 3 bases at V and 5 bases at J, with 10 bases between. CDR3: CASSFGSSYGYTF. CDR3 nucleotides: TGTGCCAGCAGTTTCGGCAGCTCATATGGCTACACCTTC.

V usage is TRBV29-1 and J usage is TRBJ1-5, with a weak D call TRBD1 (5 bases). From germline, CDR1 is SQVTM and CDR2 ANQGSEA. Trimming removed 6 bases from V and 3 bases from J, with 9 bases in between. The CDR3 covers 12 residues. The CDR3 bases are TGCAGCGTGGGGGGGGACAATCAGCCCCAGCATTTT. This translates into CSVGGDNQPQHF.